This TCR beta chain was found in a study of intratumoral heterogeneity in liver cancer. Study background: Patients were mostly male, median age about 63 years.

The method was immunoSEQ multiplex PCR; TCRdb's version includes in-frame clones alone and lacks a portion of them. Of a few thousand clones listed, 47% were seen once; the top ten hold about 28%. This clone is medium-sized (0.01 to 0.1%) in the sample. The target antigen is unknown. Multiple geographically separated regions of the hepatocellular carcinoma nodule were sampled separately. Before surgical resection, these early-stage hepatocellular carcinoma patients received no treatment. Sampled areas showed no macroscopic necrosis or hemorrhage. Study results and limitations: Between tumor regions of either patient, overall clonality differed insignificantly.

The sample was tumor tissue, taken before any cancer treatment. The source is an older man with hepatocellular carcinoma.

In DNA, the CDR3 is TGTGCCAGCAGTTTCCGGGACAGGACTAGCACAGATACGCAGTATTTT. Protein product: CASSFRDRTSTDTQYF. V and J are TRBV6-5 and TRBJ2-3, with 8 bases fitting TRBD1. Germline V CDR1 and CDR2: MNHEY, SVGAGI. There are 16 residues in the CDR3. V trimming: 4 bases; J trimming: 0 bases; junction bases outside the gene matches: 6.